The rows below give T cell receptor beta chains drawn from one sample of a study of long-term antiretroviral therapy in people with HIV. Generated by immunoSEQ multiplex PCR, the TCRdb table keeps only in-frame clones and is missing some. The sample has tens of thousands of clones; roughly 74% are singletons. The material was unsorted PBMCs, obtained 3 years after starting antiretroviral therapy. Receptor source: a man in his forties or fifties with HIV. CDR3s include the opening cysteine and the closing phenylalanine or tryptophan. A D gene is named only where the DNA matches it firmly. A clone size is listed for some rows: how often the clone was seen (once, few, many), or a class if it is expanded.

TGCGCCAGCAGCTTGGACAGGGACAATGAGCAGTTCTTC	CASSLDRDNEQFF	TRBJ2-1	.	.	TRBV5-1
TGTGCCTCCAGGGACCCGACAAATCAGCCCCAGCATTTT	CASRDPTNQPQHF	TRBJ1-5	.	.	TRBV27
TGTGCCTGGACAGGGCCTTCCTACGAGCAGTACTTC	CAWTGPSYEQYF	TRBJ2-7	.	.	TRBV30
TGTGCCAGCAGTATCGTGAACACTGAAGCTTTCTTT	CASSIVNTEAFF	TRBJ1-1	.	.	TRBV28
TGTGCCAGTAGCTTCTTCGGGACAGGGGGCAATCAGCCCCAGCATTTT	CASSFFGTGGNQPQHF	TRBJ1-5	.	TRBD1	TRBV19
TGTGCCAGCAGCCAAATACTCAGCCCCTACAATGAGCAGTTCTTC	CASSQILSPYNEQFF	TRBJ2-1	few	.	TRBV7-3
TGTGCCAGCAGCTCCCGGAGTAGCGGGAGCCTCTCCTACGAGCAGTACTTC	CASSSRSSGSLSYEQYF	TRBJ2-7	.	TRBD2	TRBV9
TGTGCCAGCTCACCAGGTAGCGGGAGCAAAAACATTCAGTACTTC	CASSPGSGSKNIQYF	TRBJ2-4	.	TRBD2	TRBV18
TGCAGCGTTGGGTCGGGGGCGGGTAGTGGCTACACCTTC	CSVGSGAGSGYTF	TRBJ1-2	.	.	TRBV29-1
TGTGCCAGCACCGAGGGATCCGAAGATACGCAGTATTTT	CASTEGSEDTQYF	TRBJ2-3	once	.	TRBV28
TGTGCCAGCAGCCCAGGGGGGGTAGAGACCCAGTACTTC	CASSPGGVETQYF	TRBJ2-5	.	.	TRBV7-9
TGTGCCAGCAGCCAGGTCCCAGATAGGGTGAACACTGAAGCTTTCTTT	CASSQVPDRVNTEAFF	TRBJ1-1	few	.	TRBV4-2
TGTGCCAGCTCACCGGTGAGGGGCAACACCGGGGAGCTGTTTTTT	CASSPVRGNTGELFF	TRBJ2-2	.	.	TRBV18
TGTGCCAGCAGCGTCGGGACAGGGGTATACAATGAGCAGTTCTTC	CASSVGTGVYNEQFF	TRBJ2-1	.	TRBD1	TRBV5-4
TGTGCCAGCAGCGTAGGACTAGCCGGGGGTTACAATGAGCAGTTCTTC	CASSVGLAGGYNEQFF	TRBJ2-1	.	TRBD2	TRBV9
TGTGCCAGCAGTTATCCAGGACGCTACACAGATACGCAGTATTTT	CASSYPGRYTDTQYF	TRBJ2-3	.	.	TRBV6-9
TGTGCCAGCAGCAACACAGATACGCAGTATTTT	CASSNTDTQYF	TRBJ2-3	.	.	TRBV7-9
TGTGCCAGTACTCCACGGGCGCCTAGCTCCTATAATTCACCCCTCCACTTT	CASTPRAPSSYNSPLHF	TRBJ1-6	.	.	TRBV19
TGTGCCAGCGAGGTATGGGGAAGGGCCTACGAGCAGTACTTC	CASEVWGRAYEQYF	TRBJ2-7	once	.	TRBV6-1
TGTGCCAGCAGCTTAGAGGGACAGGGGTGGGCCGAGCAGTACTTC	CASSLEGQGWAEQYF	TRBJ2-7	.	TRBD1	TRBV7-6
TGTGCCAGCAGCCACCTCACAGGGACCCAAGAGACCCAGTACTTC	CASSHLTGTQETQYF	TRBJ2-5	.	.	TRBV5-5
TGTGCCACGTTGAGGGGCGGCGAGCAGTACTTC	CATLRGGEQYF	TRBJ2-7	.	.	TRBV19
TGCAGCGTTGAATCGGGTGAGCAGTTCTTC	CSVESGEQFF	TRBJ2-1	.	.	TRBV29-1
TGTGCCAGCAGCCTCGAGGGGACAGGGGGTTCACCCCTCCACTTT	CASSLEGTGGSPLHF	TRBJ1-6	.	TRBD1	TRBV11-1
TGTGCCAGCAGCCGGGGCGGGGCCGGTCAAGAGACCCAGTACTTC	CASSRGGAGQETQYF	TRBJ2-5	.	.	TRBV6-5
TGCGCCAGCAGCTTGGAACCGACCGGGGAGCTGTTTTTT	CASSLEPTGELFF	TRBJ2-2	once	.	TRBV5-1
TGTGCCAGCAGTTTAGGGTCTCCGAACACTGAAGCTTTCTTT	CASSLGSPNTEAFF	TRBJ1-1	.	.	TRBV28
TGTGCCAGCAGCATTCAATCAGGGGAAGATACGCAGTATTTT	CASSIQSGEDTQYF	TRBJ2-3	once	.	TRBV7-9
TGTGCCAGCAGTTGGCCAAGTCCCTCTGGGGCCAACGTCCTGACTTTC	CASSWPSPSGANVLTF	TRBJ2-6	.	.	TRBV6-5
TGTGCCAGCAGCCAAGATCGGAGCCACGAGCAGTACTTC	CASSQDRSHEQYF	TRBJ2-7	.	.	TRBV4-2
TGTGCCAGCAGCCTCGCGTTCAGGACTGAAGCTTTCTTT	CASSLAFRTEAFF	TRBJ1-1	.	.	TRBV27
TGCAGCGTTGGACAGGGAGATGGCTACACCTTC	CSVGQGDGYTF	TRBJ1-2	.	TRBD1	TRBV29-1
TGTGCCAGCAGCTTAGTGTGGGGGGGCCTTGAGACCCAGTACTTC	CASSLVWGGLETQYF	TRBJ2-5	.	.	TRBV7-2
TGTGCCAGCAGCTTAGAAGGCTATGGCTACACCTTC	CASSLEGYGYTF	TRBJ1-2	.	.	TRBV7-2
TGCGCCAGCAGTGGGACAGGGATAAACACCGGGGAGCTGTTTTTT	CASSGTGINTGELFF	TRBJ2-2	.	TRBD1	TRBV10-2
TGTGCTAGTGGTTTGACAGGGGGTGTCTACACCTTC	CASGLTGGVYTF	TRBJ1-2	.	TRBD1	TRBV12-5
TGTGCCAGCAGTCCCCCCACGCGAGGCTACACCTTC	CASSPPTRGYTF	TRBJ1-2	.	.	TRBV6-5
TGTGCCAGCTCACCAGGGACAGGGGGAAATGGCTACACCTTC	CASSPGTGGNGYTF	TRBJ1-2	few	TRBD1	TRBV18
TGTGCCAGCGTCACCGGGACTAGCGGAGGTAGCAACACCGGGGAGCTGTTTTTT	CASVTGTSGGSNTGELFF	TRBJ2-2	.	TRBD2	TRBV27
TGCGCCAGCAGCTCGGGGGCTAGCGGGCCCAATGAGCAGTTCTTC	CASSSGASGPNEQFF	TRBJ2-1	.	TRBD2	TRBV5-1
TGTGCCAGCAGCTCTACAGGAAACACCATATATTTT	CASSSTGNTIYF	TRBJ1-3	few	.	TRBV7-2
TGTGCCAGCAGTTCCGGGACGTTGGTTTACGAGCAGTACTTC	CASSSGTLVYEQYF	TRBJ2-7	.	.	TRBV6-6
TGCGCCAGCAGCCAATCTCAGGCGGGAGGGCTGGGCGGGGAGCTGTTTTTT	CASSQSQAGGLGGELFF	TRBJ2-2	.	TRBD2	TRBV4-3
TGTGCCAGCAGTTCCAGCTATAGCAATCAGCCCCAGCATTTT	CASSSSYSNQPQHF	TRBJ1-5	.	.	TRBV28
TGTGCCAGCAGCTCATCCGAGGCCCAGGGGAGGGAGACCCAGTACTTC	CASSSSEAQGRETQYF	TRBJ2-5	.	.	TRBV13
TGTGCCAGTAGTTTACAAGAGACCCAGTACTTC	CASSLQETQYF	TRBJ2-5	.	.	TRBV19
TGTGCCAGCAGCTCTGGGAGCCTGACGGAGTGGTACTTC	CASSSGSLTEWYF	TRBJ2-7	.	.	TRBV11-2
TGCGCCAGCAGCGCCCCGTTGCAAAGCGCTACTGAAGCTTTCTTT	CASSAPLQSATEAFF	TRBJ1-1	.	.	TRBV4-1
TGCAGCGCTCATATTACCGGGGGACAGCGCTATGGCTACACCTTC	CSAHITGGQRYGYTF	TRBJ1-2	.	TRBD1	TRBV29-1
TGTGCCAGCTACGGGAGGATCGGGCAGTACTTC	CASYGRIGQYF	TRBJ2-7	.	TRBD2	TRBV28
TGTGCCAGCAAGAGGGCTGAGGGTAGCGAGACCCAGTACTTC	CASKRAEGSETQYF	TRBJ2-5	.	.	TRBV6-6